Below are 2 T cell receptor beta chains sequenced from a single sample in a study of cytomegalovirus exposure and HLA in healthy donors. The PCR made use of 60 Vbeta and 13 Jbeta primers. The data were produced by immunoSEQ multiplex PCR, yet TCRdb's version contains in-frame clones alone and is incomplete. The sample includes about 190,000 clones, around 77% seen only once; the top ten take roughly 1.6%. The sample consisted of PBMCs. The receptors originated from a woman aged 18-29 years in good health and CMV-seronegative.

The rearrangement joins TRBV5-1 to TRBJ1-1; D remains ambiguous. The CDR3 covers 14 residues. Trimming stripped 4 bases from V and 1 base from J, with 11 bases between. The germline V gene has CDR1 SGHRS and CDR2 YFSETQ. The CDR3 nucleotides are TGCGCCAGCAGCCTGAAGACGGGGAACACTGAAGCTTTCTTT. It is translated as CASSLKTGNTEAFF.

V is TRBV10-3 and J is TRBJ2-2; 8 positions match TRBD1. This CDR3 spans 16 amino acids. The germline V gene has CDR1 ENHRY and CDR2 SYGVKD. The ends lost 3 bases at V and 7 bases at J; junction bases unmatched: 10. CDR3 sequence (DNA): TGTGCCATCAGTGACTTGTCAGGGGGCGCGAACGGGGAGCTGTTTTTT. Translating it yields CAISDLSGGANGELFF.